The T cell receptor (beta chain) described here comes from a study of blood T cell repertoires in COVID-19. Using immunoSEQ multiplex PCR, the repertoire was profiled, and TCRdb retains in-frame clones only, with some absent. Of about 160,000 clones in the sample, about 85% were seen once. Per germline, CDR1 SGDLS and CDR2 YYNGEE. This CDR3 comprises 14 residues. Trimming took 2 bases from V and 2 from J; bases not matched to a gene: 0. The clonotype comes from a woman aged 40 to 55 who had been exposed to COVID-19. V and J are TRBV9 and TRBJ1-3; 8 nucleotides line up with TRBD1. Sequenced input: PBMCs or T cells enriched from blood (not recorded which). The CDR3 DNA reads as TGTGCCAGCAGCGTGACAGGGGCTGGAAACACCATATATTTT. Translation: CASSVTGAGNTIYF.